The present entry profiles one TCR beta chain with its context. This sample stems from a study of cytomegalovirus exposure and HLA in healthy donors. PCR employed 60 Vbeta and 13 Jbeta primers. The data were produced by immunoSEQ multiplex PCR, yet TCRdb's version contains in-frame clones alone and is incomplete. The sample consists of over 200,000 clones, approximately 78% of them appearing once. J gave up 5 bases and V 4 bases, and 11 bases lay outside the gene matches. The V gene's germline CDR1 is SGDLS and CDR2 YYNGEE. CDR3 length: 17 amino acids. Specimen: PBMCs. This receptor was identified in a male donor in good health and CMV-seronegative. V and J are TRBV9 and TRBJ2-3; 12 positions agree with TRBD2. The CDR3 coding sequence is TGTGCCAGCAGCTCCGGACTAGCGGGATCAGGGGTAGATACGCAGTATTTT. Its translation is CASSSGLAGSGVDTQYF.